The next 14 T cell receptor beta chains were all read from a single sample in a study of blood T cell repertoires in COVID-19. Libraries were prepared by immunoSEQ multiplex PCR; TCRdb keeps only in-frame clonotypes and omits some of them. The repertoire holds some 110,000 clones, with roughly 88% as singletons. Input material: peripheral blood. The receptors shown here come from a man aged 35 to 55 with acute or convalescent COVID-19.

V usage is TRBV18 and J usage is TRBJ2-5; unclear D gene. CDR3 length equals 15 residues. CDR1 KGHSH and CDR2 LQKENI come from the germline V gene. The V end was cut by 4 bases, the J end by 2 bases, with 14 bases between. The chain's CDR3 is CASSQEFQKQETQYF. The CDR3 DNA sequence: TGTGCCAGCTCACAGGAGTTCCAAAAGCAAGAGACCCAGTACTTC. The full variable domain, completed using reference TRBV18 and TRBJ2-5, is NAGVMQNPRHLVRRRGQEARLRCSPMKGHSHVYWYRQLPEEGLKFMVYLQKENIIDESGMPKERFSAEFPKEGPSILRIQQVVRGDSAAYFCASSQEFQKQETQYFGPGTRLLVL.

The chain joins TRBV7-8 to TRBJ2-1; D remains ambiguous. The CDR3 contains 14 residues. V gave up 5 bases and J gave up 2 bases, with 10 bases separating them. CDR1 and CDR2 (germline): SGHVS, FQNEAQ. The CDR3 protein is CASSPVATYNEQFF. The CDR3 DNA reads TGTGCCAGCAGCCCGGTCGCTACCTACAATGAGCAGTTCTTC.

The chain combines TRBV10-3 with TRBJ1-2; D unresolved. Trimming cost V 0 bases and J 4 bases, with 12 bases left between them. Germline lookup yields CDR1 ENHRY and CDR2 SYGVKD. The CDR3 is 15 amino acids. CDR3 loop: CAISESRAGGYGYTF. CDR3 in DNA: TGTGCCATCAGTGAGTCGAGGGCAGGTGGCTATGGCTACACCTTC.

The rearrangement joins TRBV6-2 or TRBV6-3 to TRBJ1-2; 9 positions agree with TRBD1. V lost 3 bases to trimming and J lost 4 bases; unmatched junction nucleotides: 9. The CDR3 has 16 amino acids. Germline-derived CDR1 and CDR2 are MNHEY and SVGEGT. The CDR3 DNA follows: TGTGCCAGCAGTTATGGCTGGACAGGGGTAGGCTATGGCTACACCTTC. This sequence encodes CASSYGWTGVGYGYTF.

V gene TRBV5-1 combines with J gene TRBJ1-1; 9 positions agree with TRBD1. CDR1 is SGHRS, CDR2 YFSETQ, per germline. The CDR3 totals 15 residues. The V segment lost 4 bases and the J segment 6 bases; nucleotides outside the gene matches: 10. The CDR3 region is CASSHGLNRGPEAFF. Written as DNA, the CDR3 is TGCGCCAGCAGCCATGGGCTGAACAGGGGGCCTGAAGCTTTCTTT.

This chain connects TRBV5-6 to TRBJ2-5; TRBD1 matches 8 bases. Germline CDR1 SGHDT, CDR2 YYEEEE. The CDR3 runs 15 residues. After removal of 0 bases from V and 5 bases from J, the junction contained 6 bases not matched to a gene. The CDR3 region has the DNA TGTGCCAGCAGCTTGGCCGGCAGGGGGCCCGAGACCCAGTACTTC. Amino acids: CASSLAGRGPETQYF.

V is TRBV6-5 and J is TRBJ1-3; 9 positions match TRBD1. The CDR3 extends over 14 amino acids. Trimming cost V 11 bases and J 3 bases; bases outside gene matches: 8. The V gene's germline CDR1 is MNHEY and CDR2 SVGAGI. CDR3 sequence: CAGEQGAGGNTIYF. The CDR3 DNA sequence: TGTGCCGGGGAACAGGGGGCAGGTGGAAACACCATATATTTT.

This chain uses TRBV29-1 with TRBJ2-7; TRBD1 matches at 7 bases. Per germline, CDR1 SQVTM and CDR2 ANQGSEA. The CDR3 length is 15 residues. V lost 6 bases and J lost 0; bases outside the gene matches: 11. The CDR3 here is CSVTDRATSSYEQYF. In nucleotides, the CDR3 is TGCAGCGTGACCGACAGGGCTACTAGCTCCTACGAGCAGTACTTC.

The rearrangement uses TRBV18 and TRBJ2-7, with D perhaps TRBD2 (5 bases). In germline, CDR1 is KGHSH, CDR2 LQKENI. This CDR3 spans 13 amino acids. The ends were cut back, 3 bases at V and 5 bases at J, with 11 bases in the middle. The CDR3 here is CASSPGGSDEQYF. CDR3 in DNA: TGTGCCAGCTCACCGGGCGGGTCGGACGAGCAGTACTTC.

The chain combines TRBV18 with TRBJ1-2; D gene unclear. Germline values: CDR1 KGHSH, CDR2 LQKENI. Trimming took off 1 base at V and 6 bases at J, with 6 bases between the two ends. The CDR3 covers 12 residues. CDR3 sequence (DNA): TGTGCCAGCTCACCACGAGGAGATGGCTACACCTTC. Protein: CASSPRGDGYTF.

The rearrangement uses TRBV5-1 and TRBJ2-7, with D hard to call. The V gene's germline CDR1 is SGHRS and CDR2 YFSETQ. The CDR3 is 12 residues long. V was pared by 1 base and J by 7 bases, with 9 bases between. CDR3 nucleotide sequence: TGCGCCAGCAGCTTGTATTCGCGGGAGCAGTACTTC. It yields the protein CASSLYSREQYF.

The rearrangement links TRBV29-1 to TRBJ1-1, with 7 bases matching TRBD1. The CDR3 has 12 residues. The ends lost 6 bases at V and 5 bases at J; junction bases unmatched: 6. The V gene's germline CDR1 is SQVTM and CDR2 ANQGSEA. The CDR3 DNA sequence: TGCAGCGTCCACAGGGGAGGAACTGAAGCTTTCTTT. Its translation: CSVHRGGTEAFF.

The chain carries TRBV5-6 and TRBJ2-7; a possible D gene is TRBD1 (6 bases). V was pared by 0 bases and J by 0 bases, with 10 bases between. There are 15 residues in the CDR3. Germline loops: CDR1 SGHDT, CDR2 YYEEEE. The CDR3 region has the DNA TGTGCCAGCAGCTTGGGGCAGGGGCCCTCCTACGAGCAGTACTTC. This translates into CASSLGQGPSYEQYF. The full variable domain, with the rest looked up from reference TRBV5-6 and TRBJ2-7, is DAGVTQSPTHLIKTRGQQVTLRCSPKSGHDTVSWYQQALGQGPQFIFQYYEEEERQRGNFPDRFSGHQFPNYSSELNVNALLLGDSALYLCASSLGQGPSYEQYFGPGTRLTVT.

The table lists this clone with a count of one. The chain uses TRBV5-8 and TRBJ2-1, with TRBD1 matching 8 bases. Germline assignment: CDR1 SGHTS and CDR2 YDEGEE. The CDR3 is 14 residues long. J was trimmed by 3 bases and V by 4 bases; bases with no gene match: 3. The CDR3: CASSPGQGYNEQFF. The CDR3 DNA is TGTGCCAGCAGCCCAGGACAGGGCTACAATGAGCAGTTCTTC.